This TCR beta chain originates from a study of memory CD4+ T cells and cytomegalovirus serostatus. A word on this clone: Its antigen remains unknown.

The CDR3 contains 15 residues. The germline V gene encodes CDR1 SGHTA and CDR2 FQGNSA. Trimming removed 0 bases at V and 4 bases at J, with 12 bases between. General study results and limits: Of roughly 180 reported CMV TCRbeta sequences, under 70 were found in memory CD4+ repertoires.

Profiling relied on immunoSEQ multiplex PCR, and the TCRdb table lists in-frame clones only, not all of them. The data hold over 50,000 clones, with roughly 79% observed a single time. The sort gate was single viable CD3+CD4+CD8-CD45RO+ cells for memory CD4+ T cells. CMV serostatus came from serum IgG against pp150, pp28, p38, p52. The chain carries TRBV7-2 and TRBJ1-1; tentatively, D is TRBD1 (5 bases). The sequence came from an adult in good health and CMV-seronegative. Sequenced material: memory CD4+ T cells from blood. The CDR3 region has the DNA TGTGCCAGCAGCTTAGCTTTTGGGGGAGTCACTGAAGCTTTCTTT. Translating gives CASSLAFGGVTEAFF.